The 24 T cell receptor beta chains below all came from one sample that was sequenced in a study of T cell repertoires in cytomegalovirus infection. TCRdb redid the calling of the reads with MiXCR, one entry per CDR3 protein. The repertoire consists of fewer than 200,000 distinct CDR3 sequences, with about 21% occurring once and the leading ten covering approximately 3%. Sequenced: PBMCs. The receptors stem from a human donor in good health (CMV status not recorded). Some clones in this sample may be carry-over from other donors' samples.

This clonotype has a handful of counts. The chain links TRBV6-2 or TRBV6-3 to TRBJ2-2; the match to TRBD2 covers 7 bases. The CDR3 totals 18 residues. Germline assignment: CDR1 MNHEY and CDR2 SVGEGT. The V and J ends lost 4 bases and 1 base, in that order; junction bases with no gene match: 12. CDR3 in DNA: TGTGCCAGCAGTTTCAGGCTAGCGGTCGCCCTGAACACCGGGGAGCTGTTTTTT. This translates into CASSFRLAVALNTGELFF.

There are many counts of this clonotype. Here the CDR3 reads CASSDLYRGQDEQYF. The DNA for the CDR3 is TGTGCCAGCAGTGATCTATACAGGGGGCAAGACGAGCAGTACTTC. The chain combines TRBV25-1 with TRBJ2-7; 9 bases are shared with TRBD1. Trimming cost V 3 bases and J 5 bases; bases outside gene matches: 8. The germline V gene has CDR1 MGHDK and CDR2 SYGVNS. This CDR3 has 15 residues.

This clonotype was seen a handful of times. The CDR3 nucleotides are TGTGCCAGCACCCGGGACTTTGGGGATAATGAAGCTTTCTTT. Amino acid sequence: CASTRDFGDNEAFF. This chain joins TRBV7-9 and TRBJ1-1; D may be TRBD1 (5 bases). The CDR3 totals 14 residues. The V gene's germline CDR1 is SEHNR and CDR2 FQNEAQ (reference sequence). V was pared by 7 bases and J by 7 bases, with 19 bases between.

Only a few counts were recorded for this clonotype. The genes are TRBV10-3 and TRBJ2-1, with a possible D match to TRBD1 (5 bases). The CDR3 covers 13 residues. Germline lookup yields CDR1 ENHRY and CDR2 SYGVKD. V lost 3 bases to trimming and J lost 2 bases, with 5 bases between them. The CDR3 DNA reads TGTGCCATCAGTGAACAGGCCTACAATGAGCAGTTCTTC. Protein: CAISEQAYNEQFF.

In its sample, this clonotype was seen a few times. This chain joins TRBV5-1 and TRBJ1-1; D is uncertain. This CDR3 spans 13 amino acids. CDR1 is SGHRS, CDR2 YFSETQ, per germline. V was clipped by 4 bases and J by 1 base, with 8 bases between them. The CDR3 sequence is CASSRSENTEAFF. CDR3 DNA: TGCGCCAGCAGCCGGAGCGAGAACACTGAAGCTTTCTTT. The complete variable domain, with remaining parts taken from reference TRBV5-1 and TRBJ1-1, reads KAGVTQTPRYLIKTRGQQVTLSCSPISGHRSVSWYQQTPGQGLQFLFEYFSETQRNKGNFPGRFSGRQFSNSRSEMNVSTLELGDSALYLCASSRSENTEAFFGQGTRLTVV.

By frequency in the sample, this clonotype is medium-sized. The genes are TRBV7-2 and TRBJ2-5; maybe TRBD2 (5 bases). Germline-derived CDR1 and CDR2 are SGHTA and FQGNSA. Trimming left V 10 bases short and J 2 bases short, with 14 bases between. CDR3 length equals 13 residues. The CDR3 is CATGMYQQETQYF. The CDR3, as DNA: TGTGCCACCGGGATGTACCAGCAAGAGACCCAGTACTTC.

In this sample, this clonotype turned up a few times. The rearrangement uses TRBV11-2 and TRBJ2-3; no firm D call. Germline CDR1 is SGHAT and CDR2 is FQNNGV. With 0 bases removed from V and 0 bases from J, the gap between germline ends came to 10 bases. This CDR3 spans 16 amino acids. For the CDR3, the DNA is TGTGCCAGCAGCTTAGAACTCAGGCCCAGCACAGATACGCAGTATTTT. It encodes CASSLELRPSTDTQYF.

The chain recombines TRBV3-1 with TRBJ1-1; 7 bases line up with TRBD1. CDR3 size: 17 residues. Unmatched junction bases numbered 13, after V lost 1 base and J lost 5 bases. Germline CDR1 and CDR2: LGHDT and YNNKEL (reference sequence). In DNA, the CDR3 is TGTGCCAGCAGCCAAGCACCCTACAGGGGACGGAGTACTGAAGCTTTCTTT. Translated, it gives CASSQAPYRGRSTEAFF.

V gene TRBV6-2 or TRBV6-3 combines with J gene TRBJ2-7; no reliable D call. The CDR3 length is 15 residues. Germline values: CDR1 MNHEY, CDR2 SVGEGT. Between the trimmed V and J ends, which lost 7 bases and 6 bases, there was a span of 22 bases. CDR3 sequence reads: CASTTFRTVVTEQYF. The CDR3 nucleotides are TGTGCCAGCACGACATTTAGGACGGTCGTTACCGAGCAGTACTTC.

V gene TRBV7-9 combines with J gene TRBJ2-7, with D possibly matching TRBD2 (6 bases). Germline V CDR1 and CDR2: SEHNR, FQNEAQ (reference sequence). V was cut by 8 bases and J by 0 bases, with 8 bases left in between. This CDR3 is built from 12 residues. Here the CDR3 DNA reads TGTGCCAGCCGGGGAGGCTCCTACGAGCAGTACTTC. This codes for CASRGGSYEQYF.

The chain combines TRBV5-1 with TRBJ2-1; D might be TRBD2 (6 bases). Germline assignment: CDR1 SGHRS and CDR2 YFSETQ. The V end was cut by 4 bases, the J end by 2 bases, with 13 bases between. The CDR3 has 15 residues. The chain's CDR3 is CASSPDGTPYNEQFF. The CDR3 nucleotides read TGCGCCAGCAGCCCAGACGGGACTCCCTACAATGAGCAGTTCTTC. Using reference TRBV5-1 and TRBJ2-1 for the parts outside the CDR3, the full variable domain is KAGVTQTPRYLIKTRGQQVTLSCSPISGHRSVSWYQQTPGQGLQFLFEYFSETQRNKGNFPGRFSGRQFSNSRSEMNVSTLELGDSALYLCASSPDGTPYNEQFFGPGTRLTVL.

This clonotype has only a few counts. This chain connects TRBV12-3 or TRBV12-4 to TRBJ2-3; D is ambiguous. The V gene lost 2 bases and the J gene lost 2 bases, with 11 bases spanning the gap. The CDR3 has 15 amino acids. The CDR3 here is CASSLPMAPTDTQYF. The CDR3 DNA reads TGTGCCAGCAGTTTACCCATGGCCCCCACAGATACGCAGTATTTT.

Details on this clonotype: The junction departs from the called germline gene at one end, perhaps through a read error. The rearrangement links TRBV20-1 to TRBJ2-3; TRBD1 agrees at 8 bases. This CDR3 has 14 amino acids. Germline lookup yields CDR1 DFQATT and CDR2 SNEGSKA (reference sequence). CDR3: CSVVQGASTDTHYF. In nucleotides, the CDR3 is TGCAGTGTCGTCCAGGGGGCTAGCACAGATACGCATTATTTT.

The chain recombines TRBV6-5 with TRBJ1-5; no reliable D call. The CDR3 spans 13 residues. Germline CDR1 and CDR2: MNHEY and SVGAGI. V dropped 9 bases and J dropped 4 bases, with 13 bases sitting between them. The CDR3 DNA reads TGTGCCAGTTCAGGTGGCTTTAATCAGCCCCAGCATTTT. Protein: CASSGGFNQPQHF.

This clonotype came up many times. The V and J genes are TRBV7-2 and TRBJ2-6; D is unresolved. Germline CDR1 and CDR2: SGHTA and FQGNSA. The ends were cut back, 3 bases at V and 1 base at J, with 4 bases in the middle. The CDR3 has 14 amino acids. Here the CDR3 reads CASSLYSGANVLTF. The CDR3 bases are TGTGCCAGCAGCTTGTATTCTGGGGCCAACGTCCTGACTTTC.

This clonotype was recorded at least ten times. The chain recombines TRBV7-8 with TRBJ1-2; TRBD1 might be the D (6 bases). Germline CDR1 reads SGHVS; CDR2 reads FQNEAQ. The CDR3 has 16 residues. The germline V and J ends were trimmed by 1 base and 7 bases, with 19 bases remaining between them. CDR3 DNA sequence: TGTGCCAGCAGCTTAGGCGTACAGGGTTCGGTTGGTGGCTACACCTTC. It encodes CASSLGVQGSVGGYTF.

The CDR3 nucleotides read TGTGCCAGCTCTCCTCCTGCGGGACATTCTGAAGCTTTCTTT. Protein: CASSPPAGHSEAFF. J is TRBJ1-1 and V is TRBV19; possible D gene TRBD1, 6 bases. V was trimmed by 9 bases and J by 6 bases, leaving 20 bases between them. The V gene's germline CDR1 is LNHDA and CDR2 SQIVND (reference sequence). CDR3 length equals 14 residues.

This clonotype was picked up many times. This chain connects TRBV4-1 to TRBJ2-7, with 9 bases fitting TRBD2. The CDR3 sequence is 17 residues long. V was clipped by 2 bases and J by 7 bases; unmatched bases: 15. The germline V gene encodes CDR1 MGHRA and CDR2 YSYEKL. CDR3 amino acids: CASSQHSGGRATREQYF. Written as DNA, the CDR3 is TGCGCCAGCAGCCAACACTCGGGCGGGAGGGCCACGCGAGAGCAGTACTTC.

This clonotype was seen repeatedly, ten times or more. The chain is built from TRBV20-1 and TRBJ2-5, with a weak D call TRBD1 (6 bases). The CDR3 totals 15 residues. V dropped 5 bases and J dropped 2 bases, with 18 bases sitting between them. Germline assignment: CDR1 DFQATT and CDR2 SNEGSKA (reference sequence). The CDR3 loop is CSAPDFRTDQETQYF. The CDR3 DNA is TGCAGTGCTCCAGATTTCAGGACAGATCAAGAGACCCAGTACTTC.

This clonotype was detected only a few times. The chain has TRBV20-1 and TRBJ2-5; no firm D call. Germline CDR1 and CDR2: DFQATT and SNEGSKA (reference sequence). The CDR3 is 13 amino acids. V was pared by 1 base and J by 1 base, with 7 bases between. The CDR3 coding sequence is TGCAGTGCTAGAGTCGGGCTCCAAGAGACCCAGTACTTC. Protein: CSARVGLQETQYF.

Points on this clonotype: A read error may be the cause here, since a much bigger clone is one base away. The chain carries TRBV7-2 and TRBJ2-3; D may be TRBD2 (7 bases). CDR1 and CDR2 (germline): SGHTA, FQGNSA. The length of the CDR3 is 17 residues. CDR3 sequence: CASDLLGAGAMTDTRYF. The DNA of the CDR3 is TGTGCCAGCGATCTCCTGGGGGCGGGAGCAATGACAGATACGCGGTATTTT.

This clonotype was observed many times. J is TRBJ2-1 and V is TRBV2; 11 bases align to TRBD2. The CDR3 has 16 amino acids. After removal of 4 bases from V and 3 bases from J, the junction contained 5 bases not matched to a gene. CDR1 is SNHLY and CDR2 is FYNNEI in the germline V gene. The DNA of the CDR3 is TGTGCCAGCAGTGCTTCCGGGACTAGCGGCTACAATGAGCAGTTCTTC. The encoded protein is CASSASGTSGYNEQFF. The full variable domain, completed using reference TRBV2 and TRBJ2-1, is EPEVTQTPSHQVTQMGQEVILRCVPISNHLYFYWYRQILGQKVEFLVSFYNNEISEKSEIFDDQFSVERPDGSNFTLKIRSTKLEDSAMYFCASSASGTSGYNEQFFGPGTRLTVL.

This clonotype was seen only a few times. The CDR3 DNA reads as TGTGCCAGCAGCCCCATTGCCTTATACTACGAGCAGTACTTC. This codes for CASSPIALYYEQYF. The chain recombines TRBV7-2 with TRBJ2-7; D is unresolved. The CDR3 is 14 amino acids. Germline CDR1 reads SGHTA; CDR2 reads FQGNSA. Trimming took off 5 bases at V and 3 bases at J, with 14 bases between the two ends.

This chain joins TRBV7-9 and TRBJ2-1; a weak D match, TRBD2 (7 bases). This CDR3 region has 9 residues. Germline V gene data show CDR1 as SEHNR and CDR2 as FQNEAQ (reference sequence). Between the trimmed V and J ends, which lost 10 bases and 15 bases, there was a span of 13 bases. The CDR3 protein is CATGGRMFF. The CDR3 DNA reads as TGTGCCACCGGGGGGCGAATGTTCTTC. Supplemented by reference TRBV7-9 and TRBJ2-1, the full variable domain reads DTGVSQNPRHKITKRGQNVTFRCDPISEHNRLYWYRQTLGQGPEFLTYFQNEAQLEKSRLLSDRFSAERPKGSFSTLEIQRTEQGDSAMYLCATGGRMFFGPGTRLTVL.